This is a list of T cell receptor beta chains from one sample in a study of T cells in localized non-small cell lung cancer. Method: immunoSEQ multiplex PCR; TCRdb's copy keeps in-frame clones and lacks some. The table has around 2,000 clones, roughly a quarter seen once. The specimen comprised lung tumor tissue, sampled before any cancer treatment. The source of these receptors is a woman aged 35 to 70 with stage II squamous cell lung carcinoma. Both conserved end residues are part of each CDR3. A D gene is named only where the DNA matches it firmly. Clone size, where shown, is once, few, many, or a class for clones that have expanded.

j_call,clone_size,d_call,v_call,cdr3_nt,cdr3_aa
TRBJ2-2,.,TRBD2,TRBV9,TGTGCCAGCAGCCCCAACTCGGCTAGCGGGAACACCGGGGAGCTGTTTTTT,CASSPNSASGNTGELFF
TRBJ2-5,few,TRBD1,TRBV6-8,TGTGCCAGCAGCCTGACAGGGGGAGAGACCCAGTACTTC,CASSLTGGETQYF
TRBJ1-2,.,.,TRBV28,TGTGCCAGCAGTACGGGGGGGTGGCCATTTACCTTC,CASSTGGWPFTF
TRBJ1-1,medium-sized,.,TRBV7-2,TGTGCCAGCAACGGGGCGGGGGTCCCTGAAGCTTTCTTT,CASNGAGVPEAFF
TRBJ1-4,few,.,TRBV11-3,TGTGCCAGCAGCATCTCCGGGGGCTTAACTAATGAAAAACTGTTTTTT,CASSISGGLTNEKLFF
TRBJ1-5,.,.,TRBV11-3,TGTGCCAGCAGCTCCCCTATCGGCAATCAGCCCCAGCATTTT,CASSSPIGNQPQHF
TRBJ2-7,once,.,TRBV25-1,TGTGCCAGCACCCCCCCCTGGGCAGCAGACTACGAGCAGTACTTC,CASTPPWAADYEQYF
TRBJ2-7,few,TRBD2,TRBV11-3,TGTGCCAGCAGCCCCATTGGGGGAGGGCCCTACGAGCAGTACTTC,CASSPIGGGPYEQYF
TRBJ1-4,.,TRBD1,TRBV29-1,TGCAGCGTTGCCGGGACAGGGTTTGGAGGGGATGAAAAACTGTTTTTT,CSVAGTGFGGDEKLFF
TRBJ1-4,.,.,TRBV28,TGTGCCAGCAGAGCCCTTGGCAGTTTTAATGAAAAACTGTTTTTT,CASRALGSFNEKLFF
TRBJ2-1,.,TRBD1,TRBV19,TGTGCCAGTAGTACCGGACAGGGGGCTGTAAATGAGCAGTTCTTC,CASSTGQGAVNEQFF
TRBJ1-2,few,.,TRBV19,TGTGCCAGTAGTATGGCGATCTCTCTGGATTATGGCTACACCTTC,CASSMAISLDYGYTF
TRBJ2-5,few,.,TRBV6-8,TGTGCCAGCAGTTACTCGATTCGGGTTTTTATGGAGACCCAGTACTTC,CASSYSIRVFMETQYF
TRBJ2-3,.,.,TRBV19,TGTGCCAGTAGTTTCTCTCCGACGGGCACAGATACGCAGTATTTT,CASSFSPTGTDTQYF
TRBJ1-1,.,.,TRBV25-1,TGTGCCAGCAGCCTAGCGGGGGAGGTCACTGAAGCTTTCTTT,CASSLAGEVTEAFF
TRBJ2-7,.,TRBD1,TRBV19,TGTGCCAGTAGTGAAACGGGACAGGGATCTCGTACGAGCGTGTACTTC,CASSETGQGSRTSVYF
TRBJ2-7,.,.,TRBV30,TGTGCCTGGAGTCTATCCGACTACGAGCAGTACTTC,CAWSLSDYEQYF
TRBJ1-4,few,.,TRBV9,TGTGCCAGCAGCCCTAAGGTGTATGATAATGAAAAACTGTTTTTT,CASSPKVYDNEKLFF
TRBJ1-4,.,.,TRBV11-3,TGTGCCAGCAGCTCCCGAGGGGATACGGCTTGGGAAAAACTGTTTTTT,CASSSRGDTAWEKLFF
TRBJ1-1,large,.,TRBV6-8,TGTGCCAGCAGTTACTTACCTCCGGACAAGAACACTGAAGCTTTCTTT,CASSYLPPDKNTEAFF
TRBJ1-2,.,.,TRBV11-3,TGTGCCAGCAGCTTGGTGGGCTATAGGCGGGTGGAGGGCTACACCTTC,CASSLVGYRRVEGYTF
TRBJ1-2,.,.,TRBV29-1,TGCAGCGCCGATGGGGACGGAGCTAACTATGGCTACACCTTC,CSADGDGANYGYTF
TRBJ2-3,few,TRBD2,TRBV11-3,TGTGCCAGCAGCGACCGTTTCAGCGGGGGTTTTACGCAGTATTTT,CASSDRFSGGFTQYF
TRBJ1-1,.,.,TRBV11-3,TGTGCCAGCAGTCCTGTTGGGATAAGGAACACTGAAGCTTTCTTT,CASSPVGIRNTEAFF
TRBJ2-2,.,.,TRBV11-3,TGTGCCAGCAGCCCCCTCGGAATTCGGCCAGTGCGCGGGGAGCTGTTTTTT,CASSPLGIRPVRGELFF
TRBJ2-7,few,.,TRBV11-3,TGTGCCAGCAGCTTAGAGGTCCGAGCCTCCTACGAGCAGTACTTC,CASSLEVRASYEQYF
TRBJ2-1,few,TRBD2,TRBV11-3,TGTGCCAGCAGTTCTGGGACTAGCGGGAGGGGGAGCTCCTACAATGAGCAGTTCTTC,CASSSGTSGRGSSYNEQFF
TRBJ2-7,few,TRBD2,TRBV6-8,TGTGCCAGCAGCCGAACACATCCGGGACTAGCGGGAGGGGGCGAGCAGTACTTC,CASSRTHPGLAGGGEQYF
TRBJ1-1,few,.,TRBV9,TGTGCCAGCAGTCGAGGACCGAGAACGAACACTGAAGCTTTCTTT,CASSRGPRTNTEAFF
TRBJ2-3,.,TRBD1,TRBV6-8,TGTGCCAGCAGGCCTGTTAAAAGTTACCGGGACAGAGCCACAGATACGCAGTATTTT,CASRPVKSYRDRATDTQYF
TRBJ1-3,.,.,TRBV9,TGTGCCAGCAGCGTAGCGGGCAGCGGAAACACCATATATTTT,CASSVAGSGNTIYF
TRBJ2-6,medium-sized,.,TRBV11-3,TGTGCCAGCAGCCACCGGGACAAGGGCTTCTCTGGCGCCAACGTCCTGACTTTC,CASSHRDKGFSGANVLTF
TRBJ1-5,.,.,TRBV19,TGTGCCAGTAGTATTGGCCCCCAAACCAGCAATCAGCCCCAGCATTTT,CASSIGPQTSNQPQHF
TRBJ1-1,few,TRBD1,TRBV6-8,TGTGCCAGCACCCCGACAGGGATGAACACTGAAGCTTTCTTT,CASTPTGMNTEAFF
TRBJ2-5,few,.,TRBV18,TGTGCCAGCTCACCGGGCGTTGAAGAGACCCAGTACTTC,CASSPGVEETQYF
TRBJ2-2,.,.,TRBV29-1,TGCAGCCAAAGGCAGGGTGGGAGCGGGGAGCTGTTTTTT,CSQRQGGSGELFF
TRBJ1-2,medium-sized,.,TRBV11-3,TGTGCCAGCGGTACAGGGCGGGGAGTTGACTATGGCTACACCTTC,CASGTGRGVDYGYTF
TRBJ2-7,once,.,TRBV10-2,TGCGCCAGCAGTGAGCCCTCACGAGTCGAGCAGTACTTC,CASSEPSRVEQYF
TRBJ2-1,few,.,TRBV6-8,TGTGCCAGCAGCACGCTGGGGCGGGGCTCCTACAATGAGCAGTTCTTC,CASSTLGRGSYNEQFF
TRBJ2-1,few,TRBD2,TRBV11-3,TGTGCCAGCAGCTGGACTAGCGGCCCCTCCTACAATGAGCAGTTCTTC,CASSWTSGPSYNEQFF
TRBJ2-7,.,TRBD2,TRBV6-8,TGTGCCAGCAGTTACTCCGTTTCTCTAGCGGGAGGACGGGAGCAGTACTTC,CASSYSVSLAGGREQYF
TRBJ1-2,.,TRBD1,TRBV11-3,TGTGCCAGCAGTTGGGACAGGAGCAATAACTATGGCTACACCTTC,CASSWDRSNNYGYTF
TRBJ1-1,once,TRBD1,TRBV5-1,TGCGCCAGCAGGTTGGACAGGGGATGGACTGAAGCTTTCTTT,CASRLDRGWTEAFF
TRBJ1-1,few,.,TRBV28,TGTGCCAGCAGTTTATCCGGGCGGTTGAACACTGAAGCTTTCTTT,CASSLSGRLNTEAFF
TRBJ2-2,few,.,TRBV11-3,TGTGCCAGCAGCCAAGCCCCGGAGGGGTGGTGGGCGAACACCGGGGAGCTGTTTTTT,CASSQAPEGWWANTGELFF
TRBJ2-2,.,TRBD1,TRBV5-1,TGCGCCAGCAGCTTGGGGACAGGGGGCACCGGGGAGCTGTTTTTT,CASSLGTGGTGELFF
TRBJ1-1,few,TRBD1,TRBV6-8,TGTGCCAGCAGTCGCAGGGGGAGAACTGAAGCTTTCTTT,CASSRRGRTEAFF
TRBJ1-2,few,.,TRBV2,TGTGCCAGCAGTGTTGGGGGTCGGGGCTACACCTTC,CASSVGGRGYTF
TRBJ2-7,few,.,TRBV6-8,TGTGCCTCGAGACCGACTGACTCCTACGAGCAGTACTTC,CASRPTDSYEQYF
TRBJ2-7,few,.,TRBV10-3,TGTGCCATCAGTGAGTTTGAAGCCGTCGGCTACGAGCAGTACTTC,CAISEFEAVGYEQYF
TRBJ2-2,few,TRBD1,TRBV6-8,TGTGCCAGCAGGAAACGGACAGGGGGAGACACCGGGGAGCTGTTTTTT,CASRKRTGGDTGELFF
TRBJ2-2,.,.,TRBV10-2,TGCGCCAGCAGTGACGGGCCCGACACCGGGGAGCTGTTTTTT,CASSDGPDTGELFF
TRBJ1-2,few,.,TRBV11-3,TGTGCCAGCAGCCCCCAAGGGTCAGGCCTCAAGTGGGGCTACACCTTC,CASSPQGSGLKWGYTF